These T cell receptor beta chains were read from a single sample in a study of cytomegalovirus exposure and HLA in healthy donors. Sequencing was performed with immunoSEQ multiplex PCR; in TCRdb, only in-frame clones are kept and a portion is missing. The repertoire holds 150,000 to 200,000 clones, with more than 70% as singletons. Sequencing was performed on PBMCs. The source is a woman aged 40 to 50 in good health and CMV-seronegative. Each CDR3 is given with its conserved first and last residue. D genes are given only for firm matches. Clone size, where shown, is once, few, many, or a class for clones that have expanded.

TRBV5-6,-,-,TRBJ2-1,CASSLGGLTSSYEQFF,TGTGCCAGCAGCTTGGGGGGTTTAACTAGCAGCTATGAGCAGTTCTTC
TRBV15,TRBD2,-,TRBJ2-1,CATSTGTKIYNEQFF,TGTGCCACCAGCACCGGGACTAAAATCTACAATGAGCAGTTCTTC
TRBV4-3,-,-,TRBJ1-3,CASSQDPVSGNTIYF,TGCGCCAGCAGCCAAGACCCGGTCTCTGGAAACACCATATATTTT
TRBV7-9,TRBD1,-,TRBJ2-1,CASSFWGQGSSYNEQFF,TGTGCCAGCAGCTTTTGGGGACAGGGGAGCTCCTACAATGAGCAGTTCTTC
TRBV19,-,few,TRBJ1-1,CASSMGLGAPNTEAFF,TGTGCCAGTAGTATGGGCCTGGGGGCCCCTAACACTGAAGCTTTCTTT
TRBV7-2,-,-,TRBJ2-5,CASSLAFRETQYF,TGTGCCAGCAGCTTAGCGTTTCGGGAGACCCAGTACTTC
TRBV5-6,TRBD1,-,TRBJ2-7,CASSFGQGLYEQYF,TGTGCCAGCAGCTTCGGACAGGGTCTCTACGAGCAGTACTTC
TRBV5-6,-,-,TRBJ1-2,CASSLSGYYGYTF,TGTGCCAGCAGCTTGTCGGGGTACTATGGCTACACCTTC
TRBV11-2,TRBD1,-,TRBJ1-2,CASSLTRTGGYGYTF,TGTGCCAGCAGCCTTACCAGGACAGGGGGCTATGGCTACACCTTC
TRBV18,-,-,TRBJ1-1,CASSPDRQLEAFF,TGTGCCAGCTCACCGGACAGACAACTTGAAGCTTTCTTT
TRBV5-1,TRBD2,-,TRBJ2-1,CASSGLAGGEGDEQFF,TGCGCCAGCAGCGGACTAGCGGGAGGGGAGGGGGATGAGCAGTTCTTC
TRBV7-6,-,-,TRBJ1-1,CASSLASGNTEAFF,TGTGCCAGCAGCTTAGCATCAGGGAACACTGAAGCTTTCTTT
TRBV29-1,TRBD1,-,TRBJ1-1,CSVERGTANTEAFF,TGCAGCGTTGAAAGGGGGACAGCCAACACTGAAGCTTTCTTT
TRBV19,-,-,TRBJ2-1,CASSPQMSSYNEQFF,TGTGCCAGTAGCCCACAGATGAGCTCCTACAATGAGCAGTTCTTC
TRBV18,-,-,TRBJ1-1,CASSPPSRPGTEAFF,TGTGCCAGCTCACCACCCTCCAGGCCTGGCACTGAAGCTTTCTTT
TRBV5-4,-,-,TRBJ1-1,CASSRQGKEAEAFF,TGTGCCAGCAGCCGGCAGGGGAAAGAGGCTGAAGCTTTCTTT
TRBV2,-,-,TRBJ2-3,CASGRESTDTQYF,TGTGCCAGCGGGCGGGAAAGCACAGATACGCAGTATTTT
TRBV19,TRBD1,-,TRBJ2-7,CASSGGQGMVKSYEQYF,TGTGCCAGTAGTGGGGGACAGGGGATGGTGAAAAGCTACGAGCAGTACTTC
TRBV6-5,-,-,TRBJ1-1,CASSYSTGRTEAFF,TGTGCCAGCAGTTACTCGACAGGTCGGACTGAAGCTTTCTTT
TRBV19,-,-,TRBJ2-5,CASSIRGETQYF,TGTGCCAGTAGTATCCGGGGAGAGACCCAGTACTTC
TRBV27,TRBD1,few,TRBJ2-6,CASLTYRGQFDSGANVLTF,TGTGCCAGCCTTACCTACAGGGGGCAGTTTGACTCTGGGGCCAACGTCCTGACTTTC
TRBV11-3,-,-,TRBJ1-1,CASSPLGLNTEAFF,TGTGCCAGCAGCCCCCTTGGCCTGAACACTGAAGCTTTCTTT
TRBV5-1,-,-,TRBJ1-5,CASSMDYSNQPQHF,TGCGCCAGCAGCATGGACTATAGCAATCAGCCCCAGCATTTT
TRBV29-1,TRBD2,once,TRBJ2-7,CSVEQGTSGNGEQYF,TGCAGCGTCGAACAGGGGACTAGCGGGAATGGGGAGCAGTACTTC
TRBV9,-,-,TRBJ1-2,CASSDDKTGHNYGYTF,TGTGCCAGCAGCGATGACAAGACAGGACATAACTATGGCTACACCTTC
TRBV6-5,TRBD2,-,TRBJ2-7,CASSYSGLARYEQYF,TGTGCCAGCAGTTACTCGGGACTAGCGAGGTACGAGCAGTACTTC
TRBV11-3,TRBD2,-,TRBJ2-1,CASSLVTLGGNEQFF,TGTGCCAGCAGCTTAGTCACCCTCGGGGGGAATGAGCAGTTCTTC
TRBV27,TRBD2,-,TRBJ2-2,CASTSLAGANTGELFF,TGTGCCAGCACCTCCTTAGCGGGGGCGAACACCGGGGAGCTGTTTTTT
TRBV7-2,-,-,TRBJ1-1,CASSSRKMNTEAFF,TGTGCCAGCAGTTCTAGAAAAATGAACACTGAAGCTTTCTTT
TRBV5-4,-,-,TRBJ1-1,CASSLKLSRTWDTEAFF,TGTGCCAGCAGCTTGAAATTGAGTAGGACTTGGGACACTGAAGCTTTCTTT
TRBV5-6,-,-,TRBJ1-2,CASSLQVLGYTF,TGTGCCAGCAGCTTACAGGTTCTCGGCTACACCTTC
TRBV7-2,-,-,TRBJ2-3,CASSLEPGGKGDTQYF,TGTGCCAGCAGCTTAGAGCCAGGGGGGAAGGGAGATACGCAGTATTTT
TRBV5-6,TRBD2,-,TRBJ2-2,CASSFTLADLTGELFF,TGTGCCAGCAGCTTTACGCTAGCGGACCTCACCGGGGAGCTGTTTTTT
TRBV5-4,TRBD1,-,TRBJ1-2,CASSPGGDRGGYGYTF,TGTGCCAGCAGCCCTGGTGGGGACAGGGGCGGCTATGGCTACACCTTC
TRBV7-2,-,-,TRBJ2-3,CASTILGLTRTDTQYF,TGTGCCAGCACCATCCTCGGACTAACTCGCACAGATACGCAGTATTTT
TRBV30,-,-,TRBJ2-3,CAFGKSLRDTQYF,TGTGCCTTCGGGAAAAGCCTGAGAGATACGCAGTATTTT
TRBV11-2,TRBD1,-,TRBJ1-1,CASSVGTGGNTEAFF,TGTGCCAGCAGCGTCGGGACAGGGGGAAACACTGAAGCTTTCTTT
TRBV6-6,-,-,TRBJ1-1,CASSRQDNTEAFF,TGTGCCAGCAGTAGGCAGGATAACACTGAAGCTTTCTTT
TRBV9,-,few,TRBJ2-4,CASSVGSGAKNIQYF,TGTGCCAGCAGCGTAGGGTCGGGGGCCAAAAACATTCAGTACTTC
TRBV4-3,TRBD2,-,TRBJ2-3,CASRDLAGAGDTQYF,TGCGCCAGCCGTGACCTAGCGGGAGCAGGAGATACGCAGTATTTT
TRBV6-1,-,-,TRBJ2-7,CASSVGGEQYF,TGTGCCAGCAGTGTTGGGGGCGAGCAGTACTTC
TRBV29-1,-,-,TRBJ2-1,CSALGALGEQFF,TGCAGCGCCCTTGGAGCGTTGGGTGAGCAGTTCTTC
TRBV4-3,-,-,TRBJ2-3,CASSQGWGDQSTDTQYF,TGCGCCAGCAGCCAAGGTTGGGGGGACCAGAGCACAGATACGCAGTATTTT
TRBV4-3,TRBD2,-,TRBJ2-1,CASSQDPSGAYNEQFF,TGCGCCAGCAGCCAAGATCCTAGCGGGGCCTACAATGAGCAGTTCTTC
TRBV11-3,-,-,TRBJ1-1,CASSHRRSGRSSEAFF,TGTGCCAGCAGCCATAGAAGGAGTGGCAGAAGTAGTGAAGCTTTCTTT
TRBV4-1,TRBD1,-,TRBJ1-2,CASSQPGNRGDYGYTF,TGCGCCAGCAGCCAGCCGGGGAACAGGGGGGACTATGGCTACACCTTC
TRBV6-6,-,-,TRBJ2-5,CASSYQLLDVQETQYF,TGTGCCAGCAGCTACCAATTACTCGATGTACAAGAGACCCAGTACTTC
TRBV5-1,-,-,TRBJ1-4,CASSLGRADEKLFF,TGCGCCAGCAGCTTGGGGAGGGCGGATGAAAAACTGTTTTTT
TRBV4-1,TRBD2,-,TRBJ2-1,CASVREGLANEQFF,TGCGCCAGCGTTAGGGAGGGACTAGCCAATGAGCAGTTCTTC
TRBV21-1,-,-,TRBJ1-2,CASSAKVEQGEHHLHYGYTF,TGTGCCAGCAGCGCCAAGGTAGAACAGGGGGAGCACCATTTGCATTATGGCTACACCTTC
TRBV19,TRBD1,-,TRBJ1-1,CASRSTGVTEAFF,TGTGCCAGTCGCTCTACAGGGGTCACTGAAGCTTTCTTT
TRBV5-1,-,-,TRBJ2-3,CASSGPSTDTQYF,TGCGCCAGCAGCGGGCCTAGCACAGATACGCAGTATTTT